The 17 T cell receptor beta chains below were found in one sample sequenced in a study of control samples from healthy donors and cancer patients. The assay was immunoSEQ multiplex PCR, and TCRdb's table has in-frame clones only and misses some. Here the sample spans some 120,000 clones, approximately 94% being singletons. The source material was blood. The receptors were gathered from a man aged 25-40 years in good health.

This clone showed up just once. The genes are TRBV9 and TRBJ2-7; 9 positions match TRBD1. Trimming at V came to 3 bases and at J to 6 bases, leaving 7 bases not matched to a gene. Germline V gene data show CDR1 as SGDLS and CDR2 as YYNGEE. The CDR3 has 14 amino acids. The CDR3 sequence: CASSGDRGASEQYF. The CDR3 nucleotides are TGTGCCAGCAGCGGAGACAGGGGGGCTAGCGAGCAGTACTTC.

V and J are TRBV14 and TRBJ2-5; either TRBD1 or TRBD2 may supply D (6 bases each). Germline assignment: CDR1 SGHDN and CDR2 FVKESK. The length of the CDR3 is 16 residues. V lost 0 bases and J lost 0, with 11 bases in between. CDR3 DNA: TGTGCCAGCAGCCAAGATCGGGGGCGGTACCAAGAGACCCAGTACTTC. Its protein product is CASSQDRGRYQETQYF.

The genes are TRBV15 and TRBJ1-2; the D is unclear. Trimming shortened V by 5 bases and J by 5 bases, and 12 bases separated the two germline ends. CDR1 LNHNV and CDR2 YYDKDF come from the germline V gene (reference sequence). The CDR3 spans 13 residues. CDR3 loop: CATSQDGWYGYTF. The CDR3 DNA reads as TGTGCCACCAGCCAGGATGGGTGGTATGGCTACACCTTC.

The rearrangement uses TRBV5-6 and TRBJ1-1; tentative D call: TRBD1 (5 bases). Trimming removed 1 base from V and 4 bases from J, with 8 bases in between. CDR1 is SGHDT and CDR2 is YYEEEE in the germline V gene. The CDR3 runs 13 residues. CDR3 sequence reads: CASSLRQFTEAFF. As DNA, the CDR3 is TGTGCCAGCAGCTTGAGACAGTTCACTGAAGCTTTCTTT.

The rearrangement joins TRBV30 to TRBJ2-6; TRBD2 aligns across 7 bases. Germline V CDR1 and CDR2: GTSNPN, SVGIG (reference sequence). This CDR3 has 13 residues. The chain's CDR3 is CAREGNGANVLTF. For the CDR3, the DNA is TGTGCTAGGGAGGGGAATGGGGCCAACGTCCTGACTTTC.

The CDR3 nucleotides are TGTGCCAGCAGCCAGGGACAGACGATCTATAATTCACCCCTCCACTTT. Encoded protein: CASSQGQTIYNSPLHF. V gene TRBV7-9 combines with J gene TRBJ1-6; TRBD1 agrees at 7 bases. The germline V gene encodes CDR1 SEHNR and CDR2 FQNEAQ (reference sequence). The CDR3 consists of 16 residues. The V segment lost 5 bases and the J segment 3 bases; nucleotides outside the gene matches: 7.

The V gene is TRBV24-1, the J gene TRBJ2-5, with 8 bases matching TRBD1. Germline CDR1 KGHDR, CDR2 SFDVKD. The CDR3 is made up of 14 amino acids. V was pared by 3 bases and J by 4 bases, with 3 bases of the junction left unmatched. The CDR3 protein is CATSDRGQGETQYF. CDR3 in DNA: TGTGCCACCAGTGATCGAGGACAGGGAGAGACCCAGTACTTC.

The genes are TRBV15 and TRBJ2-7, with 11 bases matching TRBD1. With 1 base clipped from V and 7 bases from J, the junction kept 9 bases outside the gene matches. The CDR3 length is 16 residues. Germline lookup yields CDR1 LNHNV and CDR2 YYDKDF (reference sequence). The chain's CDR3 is CATSRALGQGAGEQYF. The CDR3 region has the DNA TGTGCCACCAGCAGAGCTCTAGGACAGGGGGCAGGTGAGCAGTACTTC.

CDR3 sequence: CASSIPGQGVNGYTF. As DNA, the CDR3 is TGTGCCAGTAGTATCCCGGGACAGGGGGTGAATGGCTACACCTTC. The chain carries TRBV19 and TRBJ1-2, with 11 bases lining up with TRBD1. V shed 3 bases, J shed 6 bases, and the junction held 6 bases outside the gene matches. The CDR3 is 15 amino acids. Germline CDR1 LNHDA, CDR2 SQIVND (reference sequence).

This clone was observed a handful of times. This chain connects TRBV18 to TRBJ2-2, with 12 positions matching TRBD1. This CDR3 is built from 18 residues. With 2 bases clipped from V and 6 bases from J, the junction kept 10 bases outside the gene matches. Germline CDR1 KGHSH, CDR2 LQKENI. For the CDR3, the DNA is TGTGCCAGCTCACCAAGTTCACGGGACAGGGGGCGCCCCGGGGAGCTGTTTTTT. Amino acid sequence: CASSPSSRDRGRPGELFF. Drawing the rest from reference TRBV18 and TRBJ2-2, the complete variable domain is NAGVMQNPRHLVRRRGQEARLRCSPMKGHSHVYWYRQLPEEGLKFMVYLQKENIIDESGMPKERFSAEFPKEGPSILRIQQVVRGDSAAYFCASSPSSRDRGRPGELFFGEGSRLTVL.

CDR3 amino acids: CASSLLGPPETQYF. CDR3 DNA: TGTGCCAGCAGCTTGTTAGGGCCGCCAGAGACCCAGTACTTC. The chain carries TRBV5-4 and TRBJ2-5; no clear D gene. CDR3 length: 14 amino acids. Germline CDR1 and CDR2: SGHNT and YYREEE (reference sequence). V lost 1 base to trimming and J lost 4 bases, with 11 bases between them.

The CDR3 is CASIKYPANTGELFF. In DNA, the CDR3 is TGTGCCAGTATAAAGTACCCCGCGAACACCGGGGAGCTGTTTTTT. The rearrangement uses TRBV19 and TRBJ2-2; D is unresolved. Trimming removed 7 bases from V and 0 bases from J, with 12 bases in between. Per germline, CDR1 LNHDA and CDR2 SQIVND (reference sequence). The length of the CDR3 is 15 residues.

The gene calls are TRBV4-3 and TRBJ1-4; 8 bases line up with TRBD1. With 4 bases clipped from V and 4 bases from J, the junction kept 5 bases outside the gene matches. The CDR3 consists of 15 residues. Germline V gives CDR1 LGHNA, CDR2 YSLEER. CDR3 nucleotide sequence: TGCGCCAGCAGCCCCGGACAGGGTGGTAATGAAAAACTGTTTTTT. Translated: CASSPGQGGNEKLFF.

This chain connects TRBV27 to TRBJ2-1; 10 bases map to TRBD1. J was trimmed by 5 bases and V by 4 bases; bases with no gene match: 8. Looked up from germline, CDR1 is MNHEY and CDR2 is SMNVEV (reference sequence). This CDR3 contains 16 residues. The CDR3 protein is CASSWDPGQGNNEQFF. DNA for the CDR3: TGTGCCAGCAGTTGGGACCCGGGACAGGGGAACAATGAGCAGTTCTTC.

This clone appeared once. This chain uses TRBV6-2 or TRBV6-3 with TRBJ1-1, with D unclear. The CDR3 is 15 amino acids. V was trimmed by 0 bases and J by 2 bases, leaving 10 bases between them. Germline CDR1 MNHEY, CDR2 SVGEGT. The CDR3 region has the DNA TGTGCCAGCAGTTACTCAGCAGGTCAAAACACTGAAGCTTTCTTT. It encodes CASSYSAGQNTEAFF.

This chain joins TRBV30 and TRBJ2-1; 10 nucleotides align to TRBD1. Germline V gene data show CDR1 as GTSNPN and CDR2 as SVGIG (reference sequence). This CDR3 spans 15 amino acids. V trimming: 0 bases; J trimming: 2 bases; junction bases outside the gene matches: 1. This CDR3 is CAWSVDRGAYNEQFF. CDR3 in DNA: TGTGCCTGGAGTGTGGACAGGGGGGCCTACAATGAGCAGTTCTTC.

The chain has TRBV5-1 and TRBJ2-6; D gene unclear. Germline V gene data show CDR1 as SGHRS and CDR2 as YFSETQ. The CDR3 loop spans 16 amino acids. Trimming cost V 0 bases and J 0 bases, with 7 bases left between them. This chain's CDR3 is CASSLVPGSGANVLTF. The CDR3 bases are TGCGCCAGCAGCTTGGTTCCAGGCTCTGGGGCCAACGTCCTGACTTTC. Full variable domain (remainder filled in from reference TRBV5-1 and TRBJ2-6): KAGVTQTPRYLIKTRGQQVTLSCSPISGHRSVSWYQQTPGQGLQFLFEYFSETQRNKGNFPGRFSGRQFSNSRSEMNVSTLELGDSALYLCASSLVPGSGANVLTFGAGSRLTVL.